By proportion, the clone carrying this T cell receptor (beta chain) is medium-sized (0.01 to 0.1%). Its antigen remains unidentified. The sample is drawn from a study of T and B cells in COVID-19 patients. Blood genomic DNA input for TRB amplification was about 240-550 ng. TRB rearrangements were amplified by multiplex PCR with BIOMED2 TRB-A/B primers. Each CDR3 protein is one row after TCRdb ran MiXCR on the multiplex PCR reads. The top ten hold 4% to 5% of the sample, which has over 10,000 distinct CDR3 sequences, about 25% seen once. Study-wide points: At recovery TRB diversity and richness exceeded healthy donors, after highly clonal active COVID-19 repertoires. In COVID-19 patients, T cell receptor beta variable and joining gene use was reportedly strongly skewed.

The sequencing input was blood. The sequence derives from a human donor who had recovered from COVID-19.

CDR3 nucleotides: TGTGCCAGTATCCCGACAGGGGGCATGAACACTGAAGCTTTCTTT. This codes for CASIPTGGMNTEAFF. The V gene is TRBV19, the J gene TRBJ1-1; 10 bases line up with TRBD1. Germline V gene sequence: CDR1 LNHDA, CDR2 SQIVND (reference sequence). V lost 7 bases, J lost 0 bases, and 5 bases stayed unmatched. The CDR3 is 15 residues long.